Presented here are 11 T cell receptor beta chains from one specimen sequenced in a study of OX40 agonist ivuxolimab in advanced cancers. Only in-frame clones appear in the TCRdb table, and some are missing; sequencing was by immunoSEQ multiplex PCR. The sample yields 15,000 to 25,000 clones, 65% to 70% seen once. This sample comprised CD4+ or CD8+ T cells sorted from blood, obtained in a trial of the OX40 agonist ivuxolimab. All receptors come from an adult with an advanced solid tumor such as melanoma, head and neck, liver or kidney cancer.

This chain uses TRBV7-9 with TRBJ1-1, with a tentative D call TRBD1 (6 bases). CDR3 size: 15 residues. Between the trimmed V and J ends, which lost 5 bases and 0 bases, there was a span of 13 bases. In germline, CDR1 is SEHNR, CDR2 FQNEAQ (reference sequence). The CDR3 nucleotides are TGTGCCAGCAGCCAAAGGACAGCCCTGAACACTGAAGCTTTCTTT. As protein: CASSQRTALNTEAFF.

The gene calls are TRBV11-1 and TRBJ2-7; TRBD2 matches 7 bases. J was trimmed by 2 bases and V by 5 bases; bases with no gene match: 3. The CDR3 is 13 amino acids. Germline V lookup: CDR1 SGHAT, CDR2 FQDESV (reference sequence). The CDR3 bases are TGTGCCAGCAGCCCCCGGGGGGCCTACGAGCAGTACTTC. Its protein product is CASSPRGAYEQYF. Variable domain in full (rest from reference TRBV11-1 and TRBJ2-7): EAEVAQSPRYKITEKSQAVAFWCDPISGHATLYWYRQILGQGPELLVQFQDESVVDDSQLPKDRFSAERLKGVDSTLKIQPAELGDSAMYLCASSPRGAYEQYFGPGTRLTVT.

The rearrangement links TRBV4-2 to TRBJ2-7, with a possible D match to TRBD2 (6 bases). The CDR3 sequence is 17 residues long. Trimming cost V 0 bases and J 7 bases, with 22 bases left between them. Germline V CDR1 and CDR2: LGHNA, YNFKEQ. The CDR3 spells CASSQDEAGLAAGEQYF. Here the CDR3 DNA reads TGTGCCAGCAGCCAAGATGAGGCAGGGCTAGCCGCGGGGGAGCAGTACTTC.

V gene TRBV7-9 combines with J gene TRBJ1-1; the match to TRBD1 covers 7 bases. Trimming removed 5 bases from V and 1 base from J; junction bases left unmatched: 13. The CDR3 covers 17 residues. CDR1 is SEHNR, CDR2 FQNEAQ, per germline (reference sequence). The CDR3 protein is CASSPRDSYYGNTEAFF. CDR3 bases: TGTGCCAGCAGCCCGAGGGACAGCTATTACGGGAACACTGAAGCTTTCTTT.

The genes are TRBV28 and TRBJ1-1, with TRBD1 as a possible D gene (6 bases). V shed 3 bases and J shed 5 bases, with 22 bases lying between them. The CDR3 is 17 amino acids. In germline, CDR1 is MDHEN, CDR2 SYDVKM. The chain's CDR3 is CASSFMGRGSGVTEAFF. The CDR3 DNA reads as TGTGCCAGCAGTTTTATGGGGAGGGGGTCCGGCGTGACTGAAGCTTTCTTT.

The CDR3 protein is CASSARQGRNEKLFF. The CDR3 DNA reads as TGTGCCAGCAGTGCCCGACAGGGACGCAATGAAAAACTGTTTTTT. The V gene is TRBV2, the J gene TRBJ1-4, with TRBD1 matching 7 bases. Germline loops: CDR1 SNHLY, CDR2 FYNNEI. Losses at the gene ends were 4 bases for V and 5 bases for J; bases not matched to a gene: 7. The CDR3 has 15 residues.

In DNA, the CDR3 is TGCGCCAGCAGCTTCGCCAGCGGGTCAAGCACAGATACGCAGTATTTT. Its protein is CASSFASGSSTDTQYF. The chain recombines TRBV5-1 with TRBJ2-3; possible D gene TRBD2, 6 bases. Germline loops: CDR1 SGHRS, CDR2 YFSETQ. This CDR3 comprises 16 residues. V was trimmed by 2 bases and J by 0 bases, leaving 13 bases between them.

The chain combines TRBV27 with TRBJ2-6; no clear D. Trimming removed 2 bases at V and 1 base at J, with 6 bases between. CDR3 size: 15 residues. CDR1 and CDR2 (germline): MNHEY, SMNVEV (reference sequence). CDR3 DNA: TGTGCCAGCAGTTTAACCGGGTCTGGGGCCAACGTCCTGACTTTC. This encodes CASSLTGSGANVLTF.

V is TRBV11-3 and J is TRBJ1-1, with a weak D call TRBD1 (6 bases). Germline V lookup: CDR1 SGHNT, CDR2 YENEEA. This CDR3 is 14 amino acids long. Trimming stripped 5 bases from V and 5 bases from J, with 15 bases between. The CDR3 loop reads CASSMTRGGTEAFF. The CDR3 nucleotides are TGTGCCAGCAGCATGACCAGGGGAGGAACTGAAGCTTTCTTT. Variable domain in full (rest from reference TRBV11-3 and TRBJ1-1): EAGVVQSPRYKIIEKKQPVAFWCNPISGHNTLYWYLQNLGQGPELLIRYENEEAVDDSQLPKDRFSAERLKGVDSTLKIQPAELGDSAVYLCASSMTRGGTEAFFGQGTRLTVV.

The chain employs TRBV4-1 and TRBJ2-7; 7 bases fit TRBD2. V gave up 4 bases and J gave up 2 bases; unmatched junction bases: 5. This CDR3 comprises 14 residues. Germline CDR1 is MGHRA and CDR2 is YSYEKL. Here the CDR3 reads CASSLVGGPYEQYF. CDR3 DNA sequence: TGCGCCAGCAGCCTTGTGGGAGGGCCCTACGAGCAGTACTTC.

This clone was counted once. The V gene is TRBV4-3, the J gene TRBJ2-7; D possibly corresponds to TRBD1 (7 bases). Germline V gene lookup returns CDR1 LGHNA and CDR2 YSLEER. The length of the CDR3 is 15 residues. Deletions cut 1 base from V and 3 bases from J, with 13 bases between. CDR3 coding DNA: TGCGCCAGCAGCCAAGGTGCAGGGGGAGGCTACGAGCAGTACTTC. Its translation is CASSQGAGGGYEQYF.